This T cell receptor beta chain is drawn from a study of cytomegalovirus exposure and HLA in healthy donors. For the study at large: Among 150 million to 200 million T cells, an earlier analysis found about 110 million unique TCR beta sequences.

Use of 60 Vbeta and 13 Jbeta primers characterized the PCR. This table comes from immunoSEQ multiplex PCR, and its TCRdb copy is limited to in-frame clones, with some not included. Here the sample spans 200,000 to 250,000 clones, roughly 80% being singletons. As concerns this clone: Its antigen remains unidentified.

Study findings and constraints: The study put 150 or so TCR beta chains on its list as cytomegalovirus-associated. Rare sequences made up most TCRs, while some public TCRs were found in many donors. A later look showed TCR association rates differing by HLA locus, highest for DRB1 and lowest for HLA-C.

Trimming shortened V by 0 bases and J by 8 bases, and 15 bases separated the two germline ends. The CDR3 totals 16 residues. The germline V gene has CDR1 SGHRS and CDR2 YFSETQ. The chain is built from TRBV5-1 and TRBJ1-6; perhaps TRBD1 as D (5 bases). The clonotype comes from a woman aged 25 to 39 in good health and CMV-seronegative. Specimen: PBMCs. The CDR3 reads CASSLGLGGTDSPLHF. CDR3 coding DNA: TGCGCCAGCAGCTTGGGGTTGGGAGGGACCGATTCACCCCTCCACTTT. Looking up the rest from reference TRBV5-1 and TRBJ1-6 gives the full variable domain: KAGVTQTPRYLIKTRGQQVTLSCSPISGHRSVSWYQQTPGQGLQFLFEYFSETQRNKGNFPGRFSGRQFSNSRSEMNVSTLELGDSALYLCASSLGLGGTDSPLHFGNGTRLTVT.